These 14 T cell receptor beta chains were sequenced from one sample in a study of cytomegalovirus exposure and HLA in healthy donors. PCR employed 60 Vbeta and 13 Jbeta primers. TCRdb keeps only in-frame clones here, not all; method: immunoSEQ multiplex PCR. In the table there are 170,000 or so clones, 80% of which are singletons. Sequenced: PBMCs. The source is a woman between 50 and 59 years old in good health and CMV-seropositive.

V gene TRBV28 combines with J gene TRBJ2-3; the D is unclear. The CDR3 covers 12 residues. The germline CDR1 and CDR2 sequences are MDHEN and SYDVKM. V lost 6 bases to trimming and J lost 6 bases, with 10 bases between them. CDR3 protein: CASRQIRDTQYF. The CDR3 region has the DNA TGTGCCAGCAGACAGATTCGGGATACGCAGTATTTT.

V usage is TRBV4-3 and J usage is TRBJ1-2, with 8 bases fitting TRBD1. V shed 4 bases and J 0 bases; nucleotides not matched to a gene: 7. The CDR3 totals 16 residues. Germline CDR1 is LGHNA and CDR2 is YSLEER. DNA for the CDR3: TGCGCCAGCAGCCCCCGAGGACAGGGAGCTAACTATGGCTACACCTTC. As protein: CASSPRGQGANYGYTF.

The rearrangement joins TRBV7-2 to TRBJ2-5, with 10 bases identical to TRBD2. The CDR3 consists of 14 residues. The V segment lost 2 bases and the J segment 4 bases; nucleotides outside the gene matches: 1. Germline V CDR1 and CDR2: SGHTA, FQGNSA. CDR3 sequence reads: CASSLSSGRETQYF. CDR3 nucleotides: TGTGCCAGCAGCTTATCTAGCGGGAGAGAGACCCAGTACTTC.

The CDR3 sequence is CASSADRRATDTQYF. CDR3 DNA: TGTGCCAGCAGCGCAGACAGGAGAGCCACAGATACGCAGTATTTT. The genes are TRBV11-2 and TRBJ2-3; tentatively, D is TRBD1 (6 bases). Trimming took 5 bases from V and 2 from J, leaving 14 bases between them. This CDR3 spans 15 amino acids. The germline CDR1 and CDR2 sequences are SGHAT and FQNNGV.

CDR3 sequence reads: CASSDRGGTKLAPLHF. The CDR3 DNA follows: TGTGCCAGCAGTGATAGGGGCGGGACGAAGCTAGCACCCCTCCACTTT. The chain has TRBV25-1 and TRBJ1-6; D is possibly TRBD1 (5 bases). Germline CDR1 reads MGHDK; CDR2 reads SYGVNS. Trimming took 3 bases from V and 11 from J, leaving 20 bases between them. The CDR3 loop spans 16 amino acids.

The CDR3 loop reads CGHRVNTEAFF. CDR3 DNA sequence: TGCGGACACAGGGTCAACACTGAAGCTTTCTTT. This sequence joins TRBV20-1 and TRBJ1-1, with D perhaps matching TRBD1 (6 bases). The CDR3 totals 11 residues. In germline, CDR1 is DFQATT, CDR2 SNEGSKA (reference sequence).

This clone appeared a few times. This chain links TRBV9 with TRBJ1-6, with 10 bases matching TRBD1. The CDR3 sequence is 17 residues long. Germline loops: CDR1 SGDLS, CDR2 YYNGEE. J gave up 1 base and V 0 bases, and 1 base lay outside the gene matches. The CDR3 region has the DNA TGTGCCAGCAGCGTAGAGGGACAGGGGTCCTATAATTCACCCCTCCACTTT. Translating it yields CASSVEGQGSYNSPLHF.

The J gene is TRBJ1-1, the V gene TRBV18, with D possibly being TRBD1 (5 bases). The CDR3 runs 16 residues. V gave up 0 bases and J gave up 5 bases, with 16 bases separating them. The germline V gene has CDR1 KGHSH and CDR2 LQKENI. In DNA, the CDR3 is TGTGCCAGCTCACCACCAGGGTCCGCCAGGGTAACTGAAGCTTTCTTT. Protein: CASSPPGSARVTEAFF.

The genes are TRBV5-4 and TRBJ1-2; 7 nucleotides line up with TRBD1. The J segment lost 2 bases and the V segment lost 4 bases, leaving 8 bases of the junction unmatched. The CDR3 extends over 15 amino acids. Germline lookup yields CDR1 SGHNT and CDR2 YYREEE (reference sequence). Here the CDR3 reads CASSPPQGLNYGYTF. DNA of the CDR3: TGTGCCAGCAGCCCCCCACAGGGGTTAAACTATGGCTACACCTTC.

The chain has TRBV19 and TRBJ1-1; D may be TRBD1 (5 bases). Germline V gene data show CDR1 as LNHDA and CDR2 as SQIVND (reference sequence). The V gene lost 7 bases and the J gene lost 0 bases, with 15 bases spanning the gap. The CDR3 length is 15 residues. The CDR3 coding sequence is TGTGCCAGTACCAAGAGTGGGGCCCTGAACACTGAAGCTTTCTTT. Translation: CASTKSGALNTEAFF.

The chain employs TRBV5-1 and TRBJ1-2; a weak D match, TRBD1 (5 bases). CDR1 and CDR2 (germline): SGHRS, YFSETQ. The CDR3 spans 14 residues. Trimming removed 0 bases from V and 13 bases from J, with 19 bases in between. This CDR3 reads CASSLARQGDGSTF. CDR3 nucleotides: TGCGCCAGCAGCTTGGCCCGGCAGGGCGACGGAAGCACCTTC.

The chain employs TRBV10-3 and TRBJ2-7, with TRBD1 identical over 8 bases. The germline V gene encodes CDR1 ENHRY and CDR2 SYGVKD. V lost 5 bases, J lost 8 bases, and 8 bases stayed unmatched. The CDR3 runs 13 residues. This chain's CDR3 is CAISTGTGNKQYF. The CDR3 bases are TGTGCCATCAGTACCGGGACAGGCAACAAGCAGTACTTC.

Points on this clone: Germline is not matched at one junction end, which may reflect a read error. The CDR3 DNA sequence: TGTTCCAGCAGCCCCGTAGATATCAATGAAAAACTGTTTTTT. Residues: CSSSPVDINEKLFF. The chain links TRBV7-9 to TRBJ1-4; D not certain. The CDR3 sequence is 14 residues long. The germline CDR1 and CDR2 sequences are SEHNR and FQNEAQ (reference sequence).

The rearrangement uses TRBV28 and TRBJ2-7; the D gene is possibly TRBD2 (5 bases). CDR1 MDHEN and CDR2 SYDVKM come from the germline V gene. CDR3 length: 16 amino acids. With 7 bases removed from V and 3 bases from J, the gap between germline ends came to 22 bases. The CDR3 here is CASTGVLTRTIYEQYF. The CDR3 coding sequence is TGTGCCAGCACCGGGGTTCTTACAAGGACCATCTACGAGCAGTACTTC.